The 15 T cell receptor beta chains listed next were all sequenced from one sample in a study of blood T cell repertoires in COVID-19. Clones were read by immunoSEQ multiplex PCR, and TCRdb kept only the in-frame ones, dropping some. This sample carries over 75,000 clones, roughly 89% of them seen once, and the ten largest clones take about 5%. What was sequenced was peripheral blood. All receptors come from a woman aged 80 or over with active COVID-19.

This chain connects TRBV2 to TRBJ2-2; D is unresolved. V was trimmed by 4 bases and J by 4 bases, leaving 7 bases between them. CDR3 length: 13 residues. The germline V gene has CDR1 SNHLY and CDR2 FYNNEI. The CDR3: CASSGQFTGELFF. DNA of the CDR3: TGTGCCAGCAGTGGGCAGTTCACCGGGGAGCTGTTTTTT.

In its sample, this clone was seen a few times. The chain employs TRBV14 and TRBJ1-6; TRBD1 agrees at 9 bases. The CDR3 totals 19 residues. After removal of 0 bases from V and 7 bases from J, the junction contained 13 bases not matched to a gene. Germline V gives CDR1 SGHDN, CDR2 FVKESK. This CDR3 is CASSQDEGNRGRFNSPLHF. As DNA, the CDR3 is TGTGCCAGCAGCCAAGATGAGGGAAACAGGGGGCGCTTCAATTCACCCCTCCACTTT. The entire variable domain, with the rest obtained from reference TRBV14 and TRBJ1-6, is as follows: EAGVTQFPSHSVIEKGQTVTLRCDPISGHDNLYWYRRVMGKEIKFLLHFVKESKQDESGMPNNRFLAERTGGTYSTLKVQPAELEDSGVYFCASSQDEGNRGRFNSPLHFGNGTRLTVT.

The CDR3 loop is CASSMDRAGANVLTF. In DNA form, the CDR3 reads TGTGCCAGTAGTATGGACAGGGCCGGGGCCAACGTCCTGACTTTC. The chain carries TRBV19 and TRBJ2-6; 8 nucleotides align to TRBD1. The junction had 2 bases not matched to a gene; V was cut back by 3 bases and J by 4 bases. Looked up from germline, CDR1 is LNHDA and CDR2 is SQIVND (reference sequence). CDR3 length equals 15 residues.

The V call is TRBV7-9, the J call TRBJ2-7; maybe TRBD2 (6 bases). Germline loops: CDR1 SEHNR, CDR2 FQNEAQ (reference sequence). This CDR3 is built from 13 residues. V was cut by 5 bases and J by 5 bases, with 13 bases left in between. CDR3 amino acids: CASSLLWGDEQYF. The DNA for the CDR3 is TGTGCCAGCAGCCTATTATGGGGGGACGAGCAGTACTTC.

The rearrangement links TRBV5-1 to TRBJ1-6; D is unclear. CDR3 length: 15 residues. V dropped 0 bases and J dropped 5 bases, with 9 bases sitting between them. Germline V lookup: CDR1 SGHRS, CDR2 YFSETQ. This CDR3 is CASSLAGRDNSPLHF. The CDR3 nucleotides read TGCGCCAGCAGCTTGGCCGGGAGAGATAATTCACCCCTCCACTTT.

J is TRBJ1-2 and V is TRBV2; D is perhaps TRBD1 (5 bases). The length of the CDR3 is 14 residues. Per germline, CDR1 SNHLY and CDR2 FYNNEI. Trimming cost V 5 bases and J 2 bases, with 12 bases left between them. The CDR3 DNA is TGTGCCAGCAGTCCTCGACAGCCGAACTATGGCTACACCTTC. The encoded protein is CASSPRQPNYGYTF. The variable domain in full, completed from reference TRBV2 and TRBJ1-2, reads EPEVTQTPSHQVTQMGQEVILRCVPISNHLYFYWYRQILGQKVEFLVSFYNNEISEKSEIFDDQFSVERPDGSNFTLKIRSTKLEDSAMYFCASSPRQPNYGYTFGSGTRLTVV.

The V and J genes are TRBV7-2 and TRBJ1-2; weak D call: TRBD1 (5 bases). This CDR3 has 11 residues. V was pared by 5 bases and J by 7 bases, with 8 bases between. The V gene's germline CDR1 is SGHTA and CDR2 FQGNSA. The CDR3 nucleotides read TGTGCCAGCAGCCTGGGGCTTGGCTACACCTTC. As protein: CASSLGLGYTF. Looking up the rest from reference TRBV7-2 and TRBJ1-2 gives the full variable domain: GAGVSQSPSNKVTEKGKDVELRCDPISGHTALYWYRQSLGQGLEFLIYFQGNSAPDKSGLPSDRFSAERTGGSVSTLTIQRTQQEDSAVYLCASSLGLGYTFGSGTRLTVV.

This chain connects TRBV10-3 to TRBJ1-5, with 10 nucleotides matching TRBD1. The germline gives CDR1 ENHRY, CDR2 SYGVKD. The CDR3 length is 17 residues. After removal of 0 bases from V and 4 bases from J, the junction contained 6 bases not matched to a gene. CDR3 nucleotides: TGTGCCATCAGTGAGTCGAATCCGGACAGGGGGAATCAGCCCCAGCATTTT. The encoded protein is CAISESNPDRGNQPQHF.

The chain combines TRBV27 with TRBJ1-2; perhaps TRBD1 as D (6 bases). Between the trimmed V and J ends, which lost 2 bases and 0 bases, there was a span of 7 bases. Germline CDR1 and CDR2: MNHEY and SMNVEV (reference sequence). This CDR3 has 14 residues. CDR3 sequence: CASSLRDTNYGYTF. Here the CDR3 DNA reads TGTGCCAGCAGTTTAAGGGACACTAACTATGGCTACACCTTC.

The rearrangement links TRBV6-5 to TRBJ2-3; D is unclear. CDR1 is MNHEY, CDR2 SVGAGI, per germline. V lost 8 bases to trimming and J lost 7 bases, with 13 bases between them. This CDR3 comprises 12 residues. CDR3 DNA sequence: TGTGCCAGCTTCCGCGTACCGAATACGCAGTATTTT. Protein: CASFRVPNTQYF.

The chain links TRBV7-2 to TRBJ1-2, with D unresolved. The germline CDR1 and CDR2 sequences are SGHTA and FQGNSA. V lost 3 bases and J lost 1, with 15 bases in between. The CDR3 is made up of 16 amino acids. CDR3 DNA: TGTGCCAGCAGCTTTGGGTTCGAGGAGCTTAACTATGGCTACACCTTC. Protein: CASSFGFEELNYGYTF.

This rearrangement joins TRBV3-1 (or the pseudogene TRBV3-2) to TRBJ1-1, with 7 bases fitting TRBD1. The CDR3 loop spans 15 amino acids. With V trimmed by 2 bases and J by 8 bases, 11 bases remained unmatched. Germline CDR1 is LGHDT and CDR2 is YNNKEL (reference sequence). CDR3 sequence reads: CASSQLNRRQGEAFF. CDR3 in DNA: TGTGCCAGCAGCCAACTTAATAGACGACAGGGAGAAGCTTTCTTT.

V and J are TRBV27 and TRBJ2-5; 7 nucleotides match TRBD1. This CDR3 is 13 amino acids long. V lost 2 bases, J lost 4 bases, and 1 base stayed unmatched. Germline lookup yields CDR1 MNHEY and CDR2 SMNVEV (reference sequence). The CDR3 nucleotides are TGTGCCAGCAGTTTAGCAGGGGGAGAGACCCAGTACTTC. Protein sequence: CASSLAGGETQYF.

The CDR3 protein is CASSLGVVGLPDTQYF. CDR3 bases: TGCGCCAGCAGCTTGGGAGTGGTGGGGCTTCCAGATACGCAGTATTTT. V is TRBV5-1 and J is TRBJ2-3; D possibly corresponds to TRBD1 (5 bases). Germline assignment: CDR1 SGHRS and CDR2 YFSETQ. Trimming cost V 0 bases and J 4 bases, with 15 bases left between them. The CDR3 is 16 amino acids.

V gene TRBV5-1 combines with J gene TRBJ2-2; perhaps TRBD2 as D (5 bases). Trimming took 2 bases from V and 5 from J, leaving 10 bases between them. This CDR3 region has 14 residues. Germline CDR1 is SGHRS and CDR2 is YFSETQ. The CDR3 loop is CASSLTRGTGELFF. The CDR3 nucleotides read TGCGCCAGCAGCTTAACAAGAGGGACCGGGGAGCTGTTTTTT.